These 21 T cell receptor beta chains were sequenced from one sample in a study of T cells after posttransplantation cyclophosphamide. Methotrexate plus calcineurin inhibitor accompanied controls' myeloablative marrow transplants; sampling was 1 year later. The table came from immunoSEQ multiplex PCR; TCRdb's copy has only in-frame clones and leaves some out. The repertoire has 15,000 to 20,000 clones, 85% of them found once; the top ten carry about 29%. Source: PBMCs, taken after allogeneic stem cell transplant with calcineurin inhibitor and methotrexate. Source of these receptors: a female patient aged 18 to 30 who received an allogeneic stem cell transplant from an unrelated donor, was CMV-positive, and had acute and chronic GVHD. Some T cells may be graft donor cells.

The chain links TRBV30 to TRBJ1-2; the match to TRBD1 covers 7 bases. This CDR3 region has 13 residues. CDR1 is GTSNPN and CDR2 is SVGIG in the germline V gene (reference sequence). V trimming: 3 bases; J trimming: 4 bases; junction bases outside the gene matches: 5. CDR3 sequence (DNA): TGTGCCTGGAGGTCAGGGGACAGCTATGGCTACACCTTC. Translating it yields CAWRSGDSYGYTF.

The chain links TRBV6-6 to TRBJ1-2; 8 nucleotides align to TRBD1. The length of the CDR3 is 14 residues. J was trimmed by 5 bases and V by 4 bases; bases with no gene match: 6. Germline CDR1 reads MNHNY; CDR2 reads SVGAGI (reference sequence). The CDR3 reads CASSLGTGPYGYTF. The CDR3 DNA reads TGTGCCAGCAGTTTGGGGACAGGCCCTTATGGCTACACCTTC.

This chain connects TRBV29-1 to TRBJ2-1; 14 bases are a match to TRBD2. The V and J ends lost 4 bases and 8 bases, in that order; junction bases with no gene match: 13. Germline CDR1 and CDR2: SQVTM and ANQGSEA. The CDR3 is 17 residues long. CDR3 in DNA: TGCAGCGTTGCACCCCAGCTAGGGGGACTAGCGGGAGATGAGCAGTTCTTC. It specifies CSVAPQLGGLAGDEQFF.

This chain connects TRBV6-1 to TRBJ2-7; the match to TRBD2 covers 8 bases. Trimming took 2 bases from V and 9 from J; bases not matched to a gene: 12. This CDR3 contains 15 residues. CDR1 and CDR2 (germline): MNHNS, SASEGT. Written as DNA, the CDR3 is TGTGCCAGCAGTGAAATTCGCGGGGGGCCCGGGTGGCAGTACTTC. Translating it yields CASSEIRGGPGWQYF.

DNA for the CDR3: TGTGCCAGCAGTGACTCGACTAGTAACTACGAGCAGTACTTC. Its protein is CASSDSTSNYEQYF. The chain uses TRBV6-4 and TRBJ2-7, with D possibly TRBD2 on 6 matching bases. The germline CDR1 and CDR2 sequences are MRHNA and SNTAGT. Deletions cut 0 bases from V and 3 bases from J, with 9 bases between. CDR3 length: 14 amino acids.

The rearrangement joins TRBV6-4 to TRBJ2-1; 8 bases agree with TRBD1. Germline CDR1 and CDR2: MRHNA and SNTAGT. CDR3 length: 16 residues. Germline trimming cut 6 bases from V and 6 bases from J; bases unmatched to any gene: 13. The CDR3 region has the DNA TGTGCCAGCAGCGGCCACAGGGGGGCGCCGAGCAATGAGCAGTTCTTC. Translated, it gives CASSGHRGAPSNEQFF.

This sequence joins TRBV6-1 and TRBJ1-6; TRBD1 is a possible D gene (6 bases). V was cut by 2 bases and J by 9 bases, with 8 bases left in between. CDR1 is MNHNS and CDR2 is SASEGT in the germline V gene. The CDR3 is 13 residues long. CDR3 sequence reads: CASSETGSSPLHF. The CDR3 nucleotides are TGTGCCAGCAGTGAAACAGGGAGTTCACCCCTCCACTTT.

In DNA form, the CDR3 reads TGCAGCGTGAAGACAGGGGGCATCTACGAGCAGTACTTC. It encodes CSVKTGGIYEQYF. The chain joins TRBV29-1 to TRBJ2-7, with TRBD1 identical over 10 bases. Germline CDR1 reads SQVTM; CDR2 reads ANQGSEA. V was pared by 6 bases and J by 3 bases, with 5 bases of the junction left unmatched. The CDR3 loop spans 13 amino acids.

The CDR3 is CASSLALSRTGAFF. The CDR3 DNA reads as TGTGCCAGCAGCTTAGCGCTTTCCCGGACTGGGGCTTTCTTT. The chain combines TRBV11-2 with TRBJ1-1; no reliable D call. Germline V gene sequence: CDR1 SGHAT, CDR2 FQNNGV. Trimming cost V 1 base and J 11 bases, with 17 bases left between them. The CDR3 runs to 14 residues.

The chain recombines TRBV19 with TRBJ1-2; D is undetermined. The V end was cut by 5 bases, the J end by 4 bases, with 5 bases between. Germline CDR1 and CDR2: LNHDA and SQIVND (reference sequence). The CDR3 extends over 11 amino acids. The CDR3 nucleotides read TGTGCCAGTAGTTCAGGCTATGGCTACACCTTC. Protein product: CASSSGYGYTF.

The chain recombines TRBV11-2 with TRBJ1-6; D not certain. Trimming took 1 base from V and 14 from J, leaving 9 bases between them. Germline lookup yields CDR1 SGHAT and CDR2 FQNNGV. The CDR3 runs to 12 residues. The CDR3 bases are TGTGCCAGCAGCTTAGCCGGGTCAGCCCTCCACTTT. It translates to CASSLAGSALHF.

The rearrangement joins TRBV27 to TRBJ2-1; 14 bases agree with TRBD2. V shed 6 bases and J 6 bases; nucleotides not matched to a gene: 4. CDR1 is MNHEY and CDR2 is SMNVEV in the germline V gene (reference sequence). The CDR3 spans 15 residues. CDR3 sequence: CASSPTSGRANEQFF. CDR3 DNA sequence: TGTGCCAGCAGCCCGACTAGCGGGAGGGCCAATGAGCAGTTCTTC.

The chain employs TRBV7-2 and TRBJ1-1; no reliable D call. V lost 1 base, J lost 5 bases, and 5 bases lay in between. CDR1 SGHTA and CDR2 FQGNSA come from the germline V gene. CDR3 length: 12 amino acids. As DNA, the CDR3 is TGTGCCAGCAGCTTAGGTAGAACTGAAGCTTTCTTT. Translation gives CASSLGRTEAFF. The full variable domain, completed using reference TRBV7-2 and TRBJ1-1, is GAGVSQSPSNKVTEKGKDVELRCDPISGHTALYWYRQSLGQGLEFLIYFQGNSAPDKSGLPSDRFSAERTGGSVSTLTIQRTQQEDSAVYLCASSLGRTEAFFGQGTRLTVV.

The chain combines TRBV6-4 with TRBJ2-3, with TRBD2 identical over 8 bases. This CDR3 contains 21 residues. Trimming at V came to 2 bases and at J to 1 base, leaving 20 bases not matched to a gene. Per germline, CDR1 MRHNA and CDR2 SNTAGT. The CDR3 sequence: CASSDNPFYPGGPSGTDTQYF. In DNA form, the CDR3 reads TGTGCCAGCAGTGACAACCCCTTTTACCCGGGAGGGCCGTCGGGCACAGATACGCAGTATTTT.

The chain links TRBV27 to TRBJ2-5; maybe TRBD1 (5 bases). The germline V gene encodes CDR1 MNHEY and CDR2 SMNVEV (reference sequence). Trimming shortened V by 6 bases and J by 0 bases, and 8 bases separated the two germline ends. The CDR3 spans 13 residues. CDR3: CASRADNQETQYF. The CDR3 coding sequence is TGTGCCAGCAGGGCGGACAACCAAGAGACCCAGTACTTC.

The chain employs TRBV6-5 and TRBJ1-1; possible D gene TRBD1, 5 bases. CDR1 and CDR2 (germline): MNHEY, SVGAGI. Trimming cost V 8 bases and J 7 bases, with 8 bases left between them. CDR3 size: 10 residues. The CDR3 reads CASGDSEAFF. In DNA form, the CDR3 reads TGTGCCAGCGGCGACAGTGAAGCTTTCTTT.

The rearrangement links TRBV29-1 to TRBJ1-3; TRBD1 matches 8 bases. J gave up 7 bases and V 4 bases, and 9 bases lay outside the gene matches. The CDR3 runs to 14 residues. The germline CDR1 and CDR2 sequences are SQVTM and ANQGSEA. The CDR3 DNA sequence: TGCAGCGTTGCCCCCGGACAGGGTGCGAACACCATATATTTT. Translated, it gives CSVAPGQGANTIYF.

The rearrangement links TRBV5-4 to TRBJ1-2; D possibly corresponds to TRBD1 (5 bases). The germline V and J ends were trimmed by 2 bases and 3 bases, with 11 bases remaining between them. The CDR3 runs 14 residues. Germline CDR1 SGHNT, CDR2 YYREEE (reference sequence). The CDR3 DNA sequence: TGTGCCAGCAGCTTAAGCGGGGGTTACTATGGCTACACCTTC. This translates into CASSLSGGYYGYTF.

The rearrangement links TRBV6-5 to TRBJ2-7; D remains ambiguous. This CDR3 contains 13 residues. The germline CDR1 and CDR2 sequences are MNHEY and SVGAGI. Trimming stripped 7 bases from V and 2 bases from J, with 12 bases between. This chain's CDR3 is CASKLAGTYEQYF. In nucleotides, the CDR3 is TGTGCCAGCAAATTGGCAGGAACCTACGAGCAGTACTTC.

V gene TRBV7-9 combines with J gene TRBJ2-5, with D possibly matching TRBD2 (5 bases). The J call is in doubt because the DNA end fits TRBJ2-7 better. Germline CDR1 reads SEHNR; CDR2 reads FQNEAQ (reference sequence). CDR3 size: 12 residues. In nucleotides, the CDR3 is TGTGCCAGCAGCTCACTAGTGTACGAGCAGTACTTC. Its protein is CASSSLVYEQYF.

CDR3 bases: TGTGCCAGCAGTGAGGGGCCCGCTAGCGTAACCTACAATGAGCAGTTCTTC. Translated: CASSEGPASVTYNEQFF. This chain links TRBV2 with TRBJ2-1; maybe TRBD2 (6 bases). V was trimmed by 3 bases and J by 2 bases, leaving 17 bases between them. CDR3 length equals 17 residues. Germline V gives CDR1 SNHLY, CDR2 FYNNEI. Full variable domain (missing parts from reference TRBV2 and TRBJ2-1): EPEVTQTPSHQVTQMGQEVILRCVPISNHLYFYWYRQILGQKVEFLVSFYNNEISEKSEIFDDQFSVERPDGSNFTLKIRSTKLEDSAMYFCASSEGPASVTYNEQFFGPGTRLTVL.